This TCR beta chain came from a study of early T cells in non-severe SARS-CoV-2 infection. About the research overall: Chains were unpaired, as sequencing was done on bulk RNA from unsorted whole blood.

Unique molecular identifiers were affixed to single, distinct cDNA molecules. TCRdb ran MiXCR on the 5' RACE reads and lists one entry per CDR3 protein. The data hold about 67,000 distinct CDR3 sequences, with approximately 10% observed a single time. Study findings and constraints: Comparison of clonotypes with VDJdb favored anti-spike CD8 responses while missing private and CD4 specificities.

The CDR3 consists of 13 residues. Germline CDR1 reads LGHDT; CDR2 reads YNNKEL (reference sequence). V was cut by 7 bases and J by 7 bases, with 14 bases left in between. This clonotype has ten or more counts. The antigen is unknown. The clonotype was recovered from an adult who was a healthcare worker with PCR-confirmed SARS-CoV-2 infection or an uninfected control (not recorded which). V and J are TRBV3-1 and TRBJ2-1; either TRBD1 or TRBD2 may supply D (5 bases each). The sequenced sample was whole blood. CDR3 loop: CASTRIGGNEQFF. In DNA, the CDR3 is TGTGCCAGCACCAGGATTGGGGGTAATGAGCAGTTCTTC.